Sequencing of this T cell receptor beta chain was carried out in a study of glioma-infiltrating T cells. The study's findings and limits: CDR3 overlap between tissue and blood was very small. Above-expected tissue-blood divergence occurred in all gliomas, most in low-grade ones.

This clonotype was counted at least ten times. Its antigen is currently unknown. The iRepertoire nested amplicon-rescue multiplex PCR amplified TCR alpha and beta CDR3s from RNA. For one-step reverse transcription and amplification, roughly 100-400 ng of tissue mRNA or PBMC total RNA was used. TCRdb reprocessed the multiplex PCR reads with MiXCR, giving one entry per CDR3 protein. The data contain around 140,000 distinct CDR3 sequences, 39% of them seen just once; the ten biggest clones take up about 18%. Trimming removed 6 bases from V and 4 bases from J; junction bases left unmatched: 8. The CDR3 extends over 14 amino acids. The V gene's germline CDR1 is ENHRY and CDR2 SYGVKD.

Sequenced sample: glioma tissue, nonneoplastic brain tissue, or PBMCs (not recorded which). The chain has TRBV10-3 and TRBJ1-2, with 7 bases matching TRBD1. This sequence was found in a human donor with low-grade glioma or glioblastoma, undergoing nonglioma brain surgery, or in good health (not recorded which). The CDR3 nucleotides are TGTGCCATCAGATCCGGGACAGTCCTCTATGGCTACACCTTC. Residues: CAIRSGTVLYGYTF.